The 28 T cell receptor beta chains reported below all come from one sample, sequenced in a study of T cell changes during pregnancy in multiple sclerosis. Here immunoSEQ multiplex PCR was the method, and the copy in TCRdb shows in-frame clones only, minus some. The sample records around 63,000 clones, 91% being singletons. The specimen was peripheral blood, collected after pregnancy. Receptors were obtained from a female donor in good health, enrolled as a control in a pregnancy study.

In its sample, this clone was seen a few times. CDR3 protein: CASSIVSGTANGYTF. The CDR3 coding sequence is TGTGCCAGTAGTATAGTTTCCGGGACAGCGAATGGCTACACCTTC. The chain uses TRBV19 and TRBJ1-2; 7 bases are shared with TRBD1. There are 15 residues in the CDR3. Germline V gives CDR1 LNHDA, CDR2 SQIVND (reference sequence). V shed 1 base and J 6 bases; nucleotides not matched to a gene: 8. Supplemented by reference TRBV19 and TRBJ1-2, the full variable domain reads DGGITQSPKYLFRKEGQNVTLSCEQNLNHDAMYWYRQDPGQGLRLIYYSQIVNDFQKGDIAEGYSVSREKKESFPLTVTSAQKNPTAFYLCASSIVSGTANGYTFGSGTRLTVV.

The CDR3 protein is CASSDAPRASGVQETQYF. CDR3 nucleotide sequence: TGTGCCAGCAGCGACGCCCCCCGGGCTAGCGGGGTGCAAGAGACCCAGTACTTC. J is TRBJ2-5 and V is TRBV7-8; 9 bases agree with TRBD2. Germline V gene data show CDR1 as SGHVS and CDR2 as FQNEAQ. J lost 2 bases, V lost 5 bases, and 15 bases had no gene match. This CDR3 comprises 18 residues. Full variable domain (outside the CDR3, taken from reference TRBV7-8 and TRBJ2-5): GAGVSQSPRYKVAKRGQDVALRCDPISGHVSLFWYQQALGQGPEFLTYFQNEAQLDKSGLPSDRFFAERPEGSVSTLKIQRTQQEDSAVYLCASSDAPRASGVQETQYFGPGTRLLVL.

V is TRBV6-5 and J is TRBJ1-1; 9 bases are shared with TRBD1. Germline loops: CDR1 MNHEY, CDR2 SVGAGI. J gave up 7 bases and V 7 bases, and 10 bases lay outside the gene matches. The CDR3 is 14 residues long. In DNA form, the CDR3 reads TGTGCCAGCACCTCTTCGACAGGGGGGATTGAAGCTTTCTTT. This sequence encodes CASTSSTGGIEAFF.

The chain joins TRBV5-8 to TRBJ2-7; weak D call: TRBD1 (5 bases). The CDR3 extends over 14 amino acids. Trimming removed 1 base from V and 4 bases from J, with 12 bases in between. Germline CDR1 and CDR2: SGHTS and YDEGEE. The DNA of the CDR3 is TGTGCCAGCAGCTTGAGGACACTCCTTTACGAGCAGTACTTC. Protein sequence: CASSLRTLLYEQYF.

This clone has only a few counts. The CDR3 reads CASNPPAPASGAYEQYF. As DNA, the CDR3 is TGTGCCAGCAACCCCCCAGCCCCAGCTAGCGGGGCCTACGAGCAGTACTTC. The chain combines TRBV7-9 with TRBJ2-7; 9 bases match TRBD2. The germline V gene has CDR1 SEHNR and CDR2 FQNEAQ (reference sequence). The CDR3 is 17 amino acids. Germline trimming cut 7 bases from V and 2 bases from J; bases unmatched to any gene: 15.

The chain has TRBV12-5 and TRBJ2-2, with 7 bases identical to TRBD1. Germline CDR1 LGHNT, CDR2 FRNRAP. The CDR3 sequence is 13 residues long. V shed 6 bases, J shed 5 bases, and the junction held 3 bases outside the gene matches. This chain's CDR3 is CASGLQGTGELFF. In DNA form, the CDR3 reads TGTGCTAGTGGCCTACAGGGGACCGGGGAGCTGTTTTTT.

The chain is built from TRBV5-1 and TRBJ2-4; 11 bases map to TRBD1. The junction had 15 bases not matched to a gene; V was cut back by 4 bases and J by 6 bases. Germline CDR1 reads SGHRS; CDR2 reads YFSETQ. The length of the CDR3 is 18 residues. The DNA of the CDR3 is TGCGCCAGCAGCGAGGACAGGGGGCTGTTAGGGCAAATAAACATTCAGTACTTC. Its translation: CASSEDRGLLGQINIQYF.

The gene calls are TRBV7-8 and TRBJ2-6, with TRBD2 as a possible D gene (6 bases). Per germline, CDR1 SGHVS and CDR2 FQNEAQ. Trimming took 2 bases from V and 0 from J, leaving 8 bases between them. The CDR3 spans 16 residues. CDR3 amino acids: CASSLCGNSGANVLTF. The CDR3 coding sequence is TGTGCCAGCAGCTTATGCGGGAACTCTGGGGCCAACGTCCTGACTTTC.

The chain couples TRBV30 to TRBJ1-1; D gene unclear. CDR1 is GTSNPN, CDR2 SVGIG, per germline (reference sequence). There are 13 residues in the CDR3. V lost 0 bases, J lost 6 bases, and 11 bases lay in between. The CDR3: CAWSVHRLPEAFF. The DNA for the CDR3 is TGTGCCTGGAGTGTACATCGACTGCCTGAAGCTTTCTTT.

The J gene is TRBJ2-2, the V gene TRBV27; 7 bases map to TRBD2. The CDR3 spans 16 residues. With 2 bases clipped from V and 3 bases from J, the junction kept 6 bases outside the gene matches. CDR1 and CDR2 (germline): MNHEY, SMNVEV (reference sequence). CDR3 region: CASSLAGGGYTGELFF. DNA of the CDR3: TGTGCCAGCAGTTTAGCGGGCGGGGGTTACACCGGGGAGCTGTTTTTT.

J is TRBJ1-5 and V is TRBV10-3, with D perhaps matching TRBD1 (5 bases). This CDR3 is 15 amino acids long. V was cut by 2 bases and J by 0 bases, with 8 bases left in between. CDR1 and CDR2 (germline): ENHRY, SYGVKD. The DNA of the CDR3 is TGTGCCATCAGTGAGACAGGAAATAGCAATCAGCCCCAGCATTTT. Translated: CAISETGNSNQPQHF.

The chain recombines TRBV19 with TRBJ1-5; weak D call: TRBD1 (5 bases). The germline V gene encodes CDR1 LNHDA and CDR2 SQIVND (reference sequence). Trimming took off 0 bases at V and 5 bases at J, with 14 bases between the two ends. The CDR3 has 16 amino acids. The CDR3 spells CASSIDYGGWDQPQHF. The CDR3 DNA reads TGTGCCAGTAGTATAGATTACGGGGGTTGGGATCAGCCCCAGCATTTT.

The CDR3 spells CASSVGSGGYTEQFF. Here the CDR3 DNA reads TGTGCCAGCAGCGTAGGGTCGGGGGGTTATACTGAGCAGTTCTTC. The chain has TRBV9 and TRBJ2-1, with TRBD2 matching over 7 bases. V was pared by 0 bases and J by 9 bases, with 9 bases of the junction left unmatched. The CDR3 is made up of 15 amino acids. Germline-derived CDR1 and CDR2 are SGDLS and YYNGEE. The variable domain in full, completed from reference TRBV9 and TRBJ2-1, reads DSGVTQTPKHLITATGQRVTLRCSPRSGDLSVYWYQQSLDQGLQFLIQYYNGEERAKGNILERFSAQQFPDLHSELNLSSLELGDSALYFCASSVGSGGYTEQFFGPGTRLTVL.

The rearrangement links TRBV5-8 to TRBJ1-1; weak D call: TRBD1 (5 bases). Trimming left V 5 bases short and J 6 bases short, with 20 bases between. The CDR3 loop spans 15 amino acids. Germline CDR1 is SGHTS and CDR2 is YDEGEE. CDR3 protein: CASRVEVIGDSEAFF. DNA of the CDR3: TGTGCCAGCAGGGTTGAGGTAATCGGGGACTCTGAAGCTTTCTTT.

The chain has TRBV11-2 and TRBJ2-5, with D perhaps TRBD1 (5 bases). The V end lost 4 bases, the J end lost 5 bases, and 11 bases lay between the germline ends. Looked up from germline, CDR1 is SGHAT and CDR2 is FQNNGV. This CDR3 comprises 13 residues. CDR3 region: CASSSQGRETQYF. The CDR3 coding sequence is TGTGCCAGCAGCTCGCAGGGTCGGGAGACCCAGTACTTC.

DNA for the CDR3: TGTGCCAGCAGTTTAAAACCTAACGCCTACGAGCAGTACTTC. This codes for CASSLKPNAYEQYF. The chain carries TRBV27 and TRBJ2-7; D is ambiguous. The V gene's germline CDR1 is MNHEY and CDR2 SMNVEV (reference sequence). V dropped 2 bases and J dropped 2 bases, with 10 bases sitting between them. This CDR3 spans 14 amino acids.

The chain combines TRBV29-1 with TRBJ2-6, with a tentative D call TRBD1 (6 bases). The length of the CDR3 is 18 residues. Trimming shortened V by 1 base and J by 3 bases, and 19 bases separated the two germline ends. The germline CDR1 and CDR2 sequences are SQVTM and ANQGSEA. The CDR3: CSVEGGTFEGDGANVLTF. CDR3 sequence (DNA): TGCAGCGTTGAAGGGGGGACCTTTGAGGGGGATGGGGCCAACGTCCTGACTTTC.

This rearrangement joins TRBV19 to TRBJ1-2; 11 bases agree with TRBD1. With 5 bases clipped from V and 4 bases from J, the junction kept 6 bases outside the gene matches. The germline V gene encodes CDR1 LNHDA and CDR2 SQIVND (reference sequence). CDR3 size: 15 residues. The DNA for the CDR3 is TGTGCCAGTAGTCAAGGGGACAGGGGGAGCTATGGCTACACCTTC. As protein: CASSQGDRGSYGYTF.

This clone has just a few counts. V gene TRBV18 combines with J gene TRBJ1-2, with D maybe TRBD1 (5 bases). This CDR3 is built from 13 residues. Trimming removed 5 bases from V and 1 base from J, with 8 bases in between. Germline V gene sequence: CDR1 KGHSH, CDR2 LQKENI. The CDR3: CASSSGLNYGYTF. For the CDR3, the DNA is TGTGCCAGCTCATCAGGGCTTAACTATGGCTACACCTTC.

This chain links TRBV7-9 with TRBJ2-1, with 13 bases fitting TRBD2. Trimming removed 4 bases from V and 6 bases from J; junction bases left unmatched: 3. CDR1 and CDR2 (germline): SEHNR, FQNEAQ (reference sequence). The CDR3 is made up of 15 amino acids. The CDR3 spells CASSYGTSGVNEQFF. The CDR3 region has the DNA TGTGCCAGCAGCTATGGGACTAGCGGGGTCAATGAGCAGTTCTTC.

The rearrangement links TRBV23-1 to TRBJ1-5; 9 bases align to TRBD1. TRBV23-1 qualifies as an ORF whose function is uncertain. Trimming at V came to 3 bases and at J to 4 bases, leaving 1 base not matched to a gene. The CDR3 covers 14 residues. The CDR3 DNA reads as TGCGCCAGCAGTCATGGGACAGGGAATCAGCCCCAGCATTTT. This encodes CASSHGTGNQPQHF.

This chain connects TRBV27 to TRBJ1-2; D unclear. CDR1 is MNHEY, CDR2 SMNVEV, per germline (reference sequence). V lost 0 bases, J lost 5 bases, and 16 bases lay in between. The CDR3 consists of 16 residues. DNA of the CDR3: TGTGCCAGCAGTTTATCATTCGGCATTGGAGGGTATGGCTACACCTTC. Translating gives CASSLSFGIGGYGYTF.

The chain recombines TRBV7-8 with TRBJ2-3, with TRBD2 matching over 7 bases. The CDR3 sequence is 14 residues long. CDR1 SGHVS and CDR2 FQNEAQ come from the germline V gene. Germline trimming cut 10 bases from V and 0 bases from J; bases unmatched to any gene: 7. CDR3 residues: CATRSGVSTDTQYF. The CDR3 DNA follows: TGTGCCACCCGAAGCGGGGTCAGCACAGATACGCAGTATTTT. Using reference TRBV7-8 and TRBJ2-3 for the parts outside the CDR3, the full variable domain is GAGVSQSPRYKVAKRGQDVALRCDPISGHVSLFWYQQALGQGPEFLTYFQNEAQLDKSGLPSDRFFAERPEGSVSTLKIQRTQQEDSAVYLCATRSGVSTDTQYFGPGTRLTVL.

The gene calls are TRBV29-1 and TRBJ2-1, with a tentative D call TRBD2 (5 bases). Per germline, CDR1 SQVTM and CDR2 ANQGSEA. V was clipped by 4 bases and J by 0 bases, with 16 bases between them. CDR3 size: 16 residues. The CDR3 DNA is TGCAGCGTTGGGCTAGCCTTGGAGAGCTCCTACAATGAGCAGTTCTTC. Its protein product is CSVGLALESSYNEQFF.

This chain connects TRBV11-2 to TRBJ1-1; 9 bases are a match to TRBD1. Trimming took 6 bases from V and 3 from J; bases not matched to a gene: 14. Germline CDR1 reads SGHAT; CDR2 reads FQNNGV. The CDR3 contains 17 residues. The CDR3 DNA reads TGTGCCAGCAGGCCTAGACAGGGGGGGGTGAATTACACTGAAGCTTTCTTT. Amino acid sequence: CASRPRQGGVNYTEAFF.

The chain combines TRBV7-2 with TRBJ2-7; no definite D call. Looked up from germline, CDR1 is SGHTA and CDR2 is FQGNSA. CDR3 length: 15 amino acids. Trimming took 3 bases from V and 0 from J, leaving 12 bases between them. The CDR3 reads CASSFLYSTSYEQYF. The CDR3 bases are TGTGCCAGCAGCTTCTTGTACAGTACCTCCTACGAGCAGTACTTC. Full variable domain (missing parts from reference TRBV7-2 and TRBJ2-7): GAGVSQSPSNKVTEKGKDVELRCDPISGHTALYWYRQSLGQGLEFLIYFQGNSAPDKSGLPSDRFSAERTGGSVSTLTIQRTQQEDSAVYLCASSFLYSTSYEQYFGPGTRLTVT.

This clone has only one observation. The rearrangement joins TRBV19 to TRBJ2-7, with 9 positions matching TRBD1. J lost 5 bases, V lost 1 base, and 6 bases had no gene match. Germline V CDR1 and CDR2: LNHDA, SQIVND (reference sequence). This CDR3 is 15 amino acids long. The CDR3 coding sequence is TGTGCCAGTAGTATAGTCCCGGGACAGGGAAACGAGCAGTACTTC. Translation gives CASSIVPGQGNEQYF.

The V and J genes are TRBV30 and TRBJ1-2, with no clear D. This CDR3 has 14 amino acids. CDR1 and CDR2 from the germline V gene are GTSNPN and SVGIG (reference sequence). Trimming left V 4 bases short and J 4 bases short, with 16 bases between. Here the CDR3 reads CAWTPPGLGYGYTF. The CDR3 DNA reads as TGTGCCTGGACCCCACCGGGGTTGGGCTATGGCTACACCTTC.